A single sample is the source of the 15 T cell receptor beta chains below, sequenced in a study of spatial heterogeneity in lung cancer. From the 5' RACE reads, TCRdb called clonotypes with MiXCR, one entry per CDR3 protein. The data contain some 120,000 distinct CDR3 sequences, 10% to 15% of them seen just once; the ten biggest clones take up around 17%. The time point was: blood at routine non-recurrence follow-up after resection. The input material, whole RNA from tumor, nontumor lung or frozen PBMC, was sequenced unsorted. The sample consisted of PBMCs, taken at follow-up. The receptors shown here come from a male donor with early-stage non-small cell lung cancer.

This clonotype occurred a few times. The gene calls are TRBV7-2 and TRBJ1-4, with TRBD1 as a possible D gene (5 bases). This CDR3 contains 14 residues. Germline-derived CDR1 and CDR2 are SGHTA and FQGNSA. V was trimmed by 0 bases and J by 7 bases, leaving 9 bases between them. The DNA of the CDR3 is TGTGCCAGCAGCTTAGCGGGGAGGGGTGAAAAACTGTTTTTT. The encoded protein is CASSLAGRGEKLFF.

This clonotype has a handful of counts. The chain carries TRBV5-1 and TRBJ1-2; the match to TRBD1 covers 9 bases. Per germline, CDR1 SGHRS and CDR2 YFSETQ. V gave up 0 bases and J gave up 6 bases; unmatched junction bases: 6. The CDR3 runs 15 residues. CDR3 protein: CASSLESGDRDGYTF. CDR3 nucleotides: TGCGCCAGCAGCTTGGAATCCGGGGACAGGGATGGCTACACCTTC.

This clonotype has ten or more counts. The chain uses TRBV30 and TRBJ2-3; D is undetermined. The CDR3 contains 12 residues. With 2 bases removed from V and 2 bases from J, the gap between germline ends came to 5 bases. The germline gives CDR1 GTSNPN, CDR2 SVGIG (reference sequence). CDR3 loop: CAWSPTTDTQYF. The CDR3 nucleotides are TGTGCCTGGAGTCCCACCACAGATACGCAGTATTTT. Complete variable domain (other parts from reference TRBV30 and TRBJ2-3): SQTIHQWPATLVQPVGSPLSLECTVEGTSNPNLYWYRQAAGRGLQLLFYSVGIGQISSEVPQNLSASRPQDRQFILSSKKLLLSDSGFYLCAWSPTTDTQYFGPGTRLTVL.

This clonotype has more than one count but fewer than ten. The rearrangement joins TRBV27 to TRBJ2-2, with D possibly matching TRBD1 (6 bases). V was cut by 11 bases and J by 4 bases, with 20 bases left in between. This CDR3 is 15 amino acids long. Germline V gene sequence: CDR1 MNHEY, CDR2 SMNVEV (reference sequence). The CDR3 spells CAAGPSGAGTGELFF. In DNA form, the CDR3 reads TGTGCCGCAGGTCCCTCAGGGGCGGGCACCGGGGAGCTGTTTTTT.

V usage is TRBV7-3 and J usage is TRBJ1-4; 7 bases match TRBD1. The CDR3 is 15 residues long. Germline values: CDR1 SGHTA, CDR2 FQGTGA. Germline trimming cut 4 bases from V and 1 base from J; bases unmatched to any gene: 3. CDR3 DNA sequence: TGTGCCAGCAGCTCATACAGGGGAACTAATGAAAAACTGTTTTTT. Translating gives CASSSYRGTNEKLFF.

In its sample, this clonotype was seen many times. The chain links TRBV10-3 to TRBJ2-2; perhaps TRBD1 as D (6 bases). CDR1 is ENHRY, CDR2 SYGVKD, per germline. The CDR3 covers 11 residues. V lost 6 bases and J 7 bases, leaving 6 bases between the germline ends. DNA of the CDR3: TGTGCCATCAGAGGGGGCGGGGAGCTGTTTTTT. Residues: CAIRGGGELFF.

This clonotype was observed a few times. This sequence joins TRBV7-3 and TRBJ2-3, with 9 bases aligning to TRBD2. The germline V gene encodes CDR1 SGHTA and CDR2 FQGTGA. This CDR3 has 16 residues. J gave up 0 bases and V 0 bases, and 1 base lay outside the gene matches. The CDR3 DNA reads as TGTGCCAGCAGCTTAACAGCGGGGGGTAGCACAGATACGCAGTATTTT. It encodes CASSLTAGGSTDTQYF. Full variable domain (missing parts from reference TRBV7-3 and TRBJ2-3): GAGVSQTPSNKVTEKGKYVELRCDPISGHTALYWYRQSLGQGPEFLIYFQGTGAADDSGLPNDRFFAVRPEGSVSTLKIQRTERGDSAVYLCASSLTAGGSTDTQYFGPGTRLTVL.

This clonotype was seen ten or more times. The rearrangement uses TRBV7-3 and TRBJ1-2, with D unresolved. This CDR3 region has 13 residues. V was pared by 5 bases and J by 6 bases, with 13 bases between. Germline CDR1 reads SGHTA; CDR2 reads FQGTGA. The CDR3 reads CASSQTPTDGYTF. The CDR3 nucleotides are TGTGCCAGCAGCCAGACCCCGACGGATGGCTACACCTTC.

This clonotype was found a few times. The rearrangement links TRBV6-2 or TRBV6-3 to TRBJ2-6, with unresolved D. CDR1 is MNHEY, CDR2 SVGEGT, per germline. This CDR3 spans 14 amino acids. The germline V and J ends were trimmed by 5 bases and 4 bases, with 9 bases remaining between them. Here the CDR3 reads CASSRNPGANVLTF. In DNA form, the CDR3 reads TGTGCCAGCAGTCGCAACCCGGGGGCCAACGTCCTGACTTTC.

There are a few counts of this clonotype. This chain connects TRBV27 to TRBJ2-7, with 8 positions matching TRBD2. The CDR3 consists of 15 residues. V shed 3 bases and J 4 bases; nucleotides not matched to a gene: 8. Germline CDR1 and CDR2: MNHEY and SMNVEV (reference sequence). Written as DNA, the CDR3 is TGTGCCAGCAGTTTCCGGGGGGGCCTGAGGTACGAGCAGTACTTC. This gives the protein CASSFRGGLRYEQYF.

V is TRBV24-1 and J is TRBJ2-6, with D possibly being TRBD2 (6 bases). V lost 5 bases, J lost 1 base, and 8 bases lay in between. The length of the CDR3 is 15 residues. Germline V gene sequence: CDR1 KGHDR, CDR2 SFDVKD. The CDR3 loop is CATSGRESGANVLTF. In nucleotides, the CDR3 is TGTGCCACCAGTGGTCGGGAGTCTGGGGCCAACGTCCTGACTTTC.

This chain connects TRBV9 to TRBJ1-2; 7 bases are a match to TRBD1. CDR1 is SGDLS, CDR2 YYNGEE, per germline. The CDR3 sequence is 16 residues long. The V gene end was trimmed by 0 bases and the J gene end by 4 bases; junction bases not matched to a gene: 9. CDR3 sequence: CASSVGSQGGPYGYTF. CDR3 sequence (DNA): TGTGCCAGCAGCGTAGGGTCCCAGGGGGGTCCCTATGGCTACACCTTC. Together with reference TRBV9 and TRBJ1-2, the CDR3 gives the full variable domain: DSGVTQTPKHLITATGQRVTLRCSPRSGDLSVYWYQQSLDQGLQFLIQYYNGEERAKGNILERFSAQQFPDLHSELNLSSLELGDSALYFCASSVGSQGGPYGYTFGSGTRLTVV.

In its sample, this clonotype was seen a few times. The chain has TRBV5-1 and TRBJ2-3; TRBD1 or TRBD2 may be the D gene (6 bases each). Between the trimmed V and J ends, which lost 7 bases and 2 bases, there was a span of 17 bases. The CDR3 has 15 amino acids. Germline CDR1 is SGHRS and CDR2 is YFSETQ. The CDR3 nucleotides read TGCGCCAGCGGAGGGGGGCGGGGAGCCACAGATACGCAGTATTTT. Translating it yields CASGGGRGATDTQYF. Together with reference TRBV5-1 and TRBJ2-3, the CDR3 gives the full variable domain: KAGVTQTPRYLIKTRGQQVTLSCSPISGHRSVSWYQQTPGQGLQFLFEYFSETQRNKGNFPGRFSGRQFSNSRSEMNVSTLELGDSALYLCASGGGRGATDTQYFGPGTRLTVL.

This clonotype was seen at least ten times. V and J are TRBV2 and TRBJ2-2, with D maybe TRBD1 (6 bases). Per the germline V gene, CDR1 is SNHLY and CDR2 is FYNNEI. V lost 2 bases and J lost 6, with 16 bases in between. The CDR3 has 16 amino acids. Here the CDR3 DNA reads TGTGCCAGCAGTGAATTCGGTCTGGGGGCGGCCGGGGAGCTGTTTTTT. It specifies CASSEFGLGAAGELFF. The entire variable domain, with the rest obtained from reference TRBV2 and TRBJ2-2, is as follows: EPEVTQTPSHQVTQMGQEVILRCVPISNHLYFYWYRQILGQKVEFLVSFYNNEISEKSEIFDDQFSVERPDGSNFTLKIRSTKLEDSAMYFCASSEFGLGAAGELFFGEGSRLTVL.

In this sample, this clonotype turned up many times. V is TRBV29-1 and J is TRBJ2-2; D remains ambiguous. This CDR3 is built from 12 residues. Germline values: CDR1 SQVTM, CDR2 ANQGSEA. V lost 6 bases, J lost 3 bases, and 8 bases lay in between. Here the CDR3 DNA reads TGCAGCGTCGCTGATTACACCGGGGAGCTGTTTTTT. Protein sequence: CSVADYTGELFF.